The TCR beta chain under discussion was sequenced for a study of T cells in Graves' hyperthyroidism and ophthalmopathy. Study-level background: At the time of initial diagnosis and before any treatment, peripheral blood was collected.

Authors of the study amplified TCR beta CDR3 regions from RNA transcripts. During a first-round RT-PCR of the TCR CDR3, the HTBI primer set was used. TCRdb passed the multiplex PCR reads through MiXCR, listing each CDR3 protein once. Among roughly 840,000 distinct CDR3 sequences, over 35% were seen once, and the ten largest hold approximately 8.7%. The V gene's germline CDR1 is LNHDA and CDR2 SQIVND (reference sequence). CDR3 length equals 11 residues. Trimming stripped 8 bases from V and 3 bases from J, with 7 bases between. Regarding this clonotype: The antigen remains undetermined. A much more abundant neighbour one base away suggests this may be a read error. The CDR3 end shows no conserved phenylalanine or tryptophan, and so a read error is likely.

Broader study findings: The model identified upcoming ophthalmopathy a median about 7.1 months ahead of onset. A model built on 13 V-J features separated ophthalmopathy from stable hyperthyroidism.

Diagnosis rested on symptoms, serum thyroxine and TRAb, thyroid ultrasound, and orbital computed tomography. The gene calls are TRBV19 and TRBJ1-1; D uncertain. Sample: blood. The TCR originated in a man aged 18 to 29 with Graves' hyperthyroidism. CDR3 nucleotide sequence: TGTGCCAGTGTCGGGGACACTGAAGCTTTCCTT. This translates into CASVGDTEAFL.